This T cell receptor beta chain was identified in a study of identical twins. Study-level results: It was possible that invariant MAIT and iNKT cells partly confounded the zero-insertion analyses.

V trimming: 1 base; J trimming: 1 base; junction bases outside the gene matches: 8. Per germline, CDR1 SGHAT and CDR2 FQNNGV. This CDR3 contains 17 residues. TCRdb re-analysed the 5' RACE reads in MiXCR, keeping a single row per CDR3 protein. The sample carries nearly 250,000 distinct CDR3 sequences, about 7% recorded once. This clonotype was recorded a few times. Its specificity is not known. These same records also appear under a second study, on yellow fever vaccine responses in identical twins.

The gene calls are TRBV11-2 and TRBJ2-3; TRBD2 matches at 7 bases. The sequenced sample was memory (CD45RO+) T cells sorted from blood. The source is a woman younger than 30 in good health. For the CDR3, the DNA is TGTGCCAGCAGCTTAGTACGGGGGGACCCTCGCACAGATACGCAGTATTTT. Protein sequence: CASSLVRGDPRTDTQYF.